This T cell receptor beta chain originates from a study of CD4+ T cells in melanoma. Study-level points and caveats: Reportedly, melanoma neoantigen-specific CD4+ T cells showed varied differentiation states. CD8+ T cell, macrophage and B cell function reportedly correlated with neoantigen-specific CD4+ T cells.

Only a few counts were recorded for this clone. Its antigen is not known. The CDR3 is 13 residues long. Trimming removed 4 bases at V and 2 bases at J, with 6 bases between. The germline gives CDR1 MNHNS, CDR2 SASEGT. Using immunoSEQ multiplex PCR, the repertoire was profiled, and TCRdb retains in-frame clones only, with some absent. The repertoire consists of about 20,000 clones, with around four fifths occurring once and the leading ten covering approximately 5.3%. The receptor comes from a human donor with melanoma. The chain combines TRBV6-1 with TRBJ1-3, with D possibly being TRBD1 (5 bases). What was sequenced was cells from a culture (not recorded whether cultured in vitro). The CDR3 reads CASSGGAGNTIYF. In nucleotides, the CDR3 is TGTGCCAGCAGTGGGGGGGCTGGAAACACCATATATTTT.